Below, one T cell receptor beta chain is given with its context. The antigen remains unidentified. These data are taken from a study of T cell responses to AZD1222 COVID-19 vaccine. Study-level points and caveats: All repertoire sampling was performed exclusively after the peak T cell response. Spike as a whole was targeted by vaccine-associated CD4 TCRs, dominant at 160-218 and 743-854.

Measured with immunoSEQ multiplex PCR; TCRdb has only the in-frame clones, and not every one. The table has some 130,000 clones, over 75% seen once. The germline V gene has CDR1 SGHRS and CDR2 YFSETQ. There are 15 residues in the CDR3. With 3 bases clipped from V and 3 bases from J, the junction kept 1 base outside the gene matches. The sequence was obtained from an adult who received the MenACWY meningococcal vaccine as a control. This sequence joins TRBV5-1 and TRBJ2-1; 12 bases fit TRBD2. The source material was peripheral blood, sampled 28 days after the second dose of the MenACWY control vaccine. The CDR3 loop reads CASSSSGGVYNEQFF. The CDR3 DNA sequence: TGCGCCAGCAGCTCTAGCGGGGGGGTCTACAATGAGCAGTTCTTC.